Below, one T cell receptor beta chain is given with its context. Its antigen is as yet unknown. The sample comes from a study of OX40 agonist ivuxolimab in advanced cancers. Study background: Ivuxolimab was administered intravenously to patients at 0.01 to 10 mg/kg every 2 weeks. Overall study findings and caveats: Relatively little clonal expansion, among the lowest observed, appeared in partial responders at 0.1-3.0 mg/kg. There was clonal expansion of CD4+ and CD8+ blood T cells by week 6 at 0.1 to 3.0 mg/kg.

Here immunoSEQ multiplex PCR was the method, and the copy in TCRdb shows in-frame clones only, minus some. The table lists 78,000 or so clones, 92% of them singletons. The V gene's germline CDR1 is SEHNR and CDR2 FQNEAQ (reference sequence). The CDR3 is 12 amino acids. V was cut by 6 bases and J by 6 bases, with 12 bases left in between. This chain links TRBV7-9 with TRBJ2-7; the D gene is possibly TRBD1 (6 bases). The source was CD4+ or CD8+ T cells sorted from blood, collected in a trial of the OX40 agonist ivuxolimab. This TCR derives from an adult with an advanced solid tumor such as melanoma, head and neck, liver or kidney cancer. CDR3 sequence (DNA): TGTGCCAGCAGTGCAGGGGTCGCCGAGCAGTACTTC. Amino acid sequence: CASSAGVAEQYF.